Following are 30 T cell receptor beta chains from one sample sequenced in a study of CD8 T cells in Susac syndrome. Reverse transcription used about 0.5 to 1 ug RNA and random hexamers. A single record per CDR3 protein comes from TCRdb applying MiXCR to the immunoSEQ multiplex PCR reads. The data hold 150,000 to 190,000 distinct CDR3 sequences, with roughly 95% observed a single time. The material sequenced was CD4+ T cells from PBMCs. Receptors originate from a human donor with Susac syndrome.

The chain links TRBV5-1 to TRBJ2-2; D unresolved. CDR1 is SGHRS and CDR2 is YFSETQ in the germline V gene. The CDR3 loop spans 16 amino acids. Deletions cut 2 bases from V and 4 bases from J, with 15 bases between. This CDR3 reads CASSLVGLGGTGELFF. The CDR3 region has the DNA TGCGCCAGCAGCTTAGTGGGCCTCGGCGGCACCGGGGAGCTGTTTTTT.

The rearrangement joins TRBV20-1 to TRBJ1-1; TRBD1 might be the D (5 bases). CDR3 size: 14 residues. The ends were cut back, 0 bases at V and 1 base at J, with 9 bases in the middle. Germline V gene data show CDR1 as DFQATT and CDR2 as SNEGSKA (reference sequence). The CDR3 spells CSARDPRANTEAFF. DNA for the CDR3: TGCAGTGCTAGAGATCCCAGGGCGAACACTGAAGCTTTCTTT.

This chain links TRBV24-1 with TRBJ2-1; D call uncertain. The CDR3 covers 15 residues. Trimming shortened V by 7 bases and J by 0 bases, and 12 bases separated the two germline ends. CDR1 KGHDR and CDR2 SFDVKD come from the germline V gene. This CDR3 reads CATSSGELSYNEQFF. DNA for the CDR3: TGTGCCACCAGCTCAGGTGAACTCTCCTACAATGAGCAGTTCTTC.

The CDR3 DNA is TGTGCCAGCAGAGAAGCGGGGGGAAGATTTGAGCAGTTCTTC. Its protein product is CASREAGGRFEQFF. The V gene is TRBV6-2 or TRBV6-3, the J gene TRBJ2-1, with 9 bases fitting TRBD2. Germline loops: CDR1 MNHEY, CDR2 SVGEGT. There are 14 residues in the CDR3. J was trimmed by 9 bases and V by 6 bases; bases with no gene match: 9.

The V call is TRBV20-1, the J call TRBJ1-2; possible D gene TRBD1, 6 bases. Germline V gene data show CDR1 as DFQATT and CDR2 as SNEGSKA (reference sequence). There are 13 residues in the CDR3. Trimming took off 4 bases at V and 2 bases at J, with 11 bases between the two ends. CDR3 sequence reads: CSATQQGNYGYTF. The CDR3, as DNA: TGCAGTGCTACACAACAGGGAAACTATGGCTACACCTTC.

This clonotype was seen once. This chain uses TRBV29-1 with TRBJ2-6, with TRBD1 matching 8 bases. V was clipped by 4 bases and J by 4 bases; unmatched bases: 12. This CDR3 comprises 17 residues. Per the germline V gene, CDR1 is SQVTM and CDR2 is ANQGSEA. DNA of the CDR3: TGCAGCGTTGGGCCAGGGGGCGCGCACTCCGGGGCCAACGTCCTGACTTTC. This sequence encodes CSVGPGGAHSGANVLTF.

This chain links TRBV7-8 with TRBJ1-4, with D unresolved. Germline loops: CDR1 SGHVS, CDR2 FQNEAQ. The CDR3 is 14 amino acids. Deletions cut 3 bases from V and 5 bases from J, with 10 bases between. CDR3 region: CASSFGRGNEKLFF. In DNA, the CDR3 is TGTGCCAGCAGCTTCGGCCGCGGAAATGAAAAACTGTTTTTT.

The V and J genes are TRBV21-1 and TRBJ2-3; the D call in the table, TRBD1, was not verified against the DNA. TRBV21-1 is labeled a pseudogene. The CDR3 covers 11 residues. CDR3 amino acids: CASQGGDTQYF. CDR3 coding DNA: TGTGCCAGCCAGGGGGGAGATACGCAGTATTTT.

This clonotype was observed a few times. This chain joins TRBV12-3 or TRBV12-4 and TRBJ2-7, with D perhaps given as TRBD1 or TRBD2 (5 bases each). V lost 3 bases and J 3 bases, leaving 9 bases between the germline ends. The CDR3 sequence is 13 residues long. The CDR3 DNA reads TGTGCCAGCAGTTTGGTTGGGGGCTACGAGCAGTACTTC. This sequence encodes CASSLVGGYEQYF.

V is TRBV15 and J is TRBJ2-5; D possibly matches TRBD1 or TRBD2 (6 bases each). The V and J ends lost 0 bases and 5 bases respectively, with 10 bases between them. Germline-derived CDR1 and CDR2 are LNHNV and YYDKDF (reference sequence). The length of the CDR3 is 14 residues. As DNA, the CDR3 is TGTGCCACCAGCAGAGAAAGGGGGGCGGAGACCCAGTACTTC. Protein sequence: CATSRERGAETQYF.

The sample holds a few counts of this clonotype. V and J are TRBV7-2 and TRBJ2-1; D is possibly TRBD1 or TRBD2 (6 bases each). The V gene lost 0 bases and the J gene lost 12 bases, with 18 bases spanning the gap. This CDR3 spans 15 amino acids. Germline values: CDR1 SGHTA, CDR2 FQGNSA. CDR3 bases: TGTGCCAGCAGCTTAGCCCGCGGGGACAAACGTGGGCAGTTCTTC. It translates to CASSLARGDKRGQFF.

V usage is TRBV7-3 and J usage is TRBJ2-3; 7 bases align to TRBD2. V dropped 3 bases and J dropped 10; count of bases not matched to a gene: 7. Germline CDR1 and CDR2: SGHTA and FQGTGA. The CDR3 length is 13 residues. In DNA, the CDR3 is TGTGCCAGCAGCTTCCAGACTAGCACGGCGCAGTATTTT. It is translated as CASSFQTSTAQYF.

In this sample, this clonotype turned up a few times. CDR3 bases: TGTGCCAGCAGTTTGAGACTGCTGAACACTGAAGCTTTCTTT. Translation gives CASSLRLLNTEAFF. The V call is TRBV12-3 or TRBV12-4, the J call TRBJ1-1; unclear D gene. This CDR3 region has 14 residues. Trimming shortened V by 3 bases and J by 0 bases, and 8 bases separated the two germline ends.

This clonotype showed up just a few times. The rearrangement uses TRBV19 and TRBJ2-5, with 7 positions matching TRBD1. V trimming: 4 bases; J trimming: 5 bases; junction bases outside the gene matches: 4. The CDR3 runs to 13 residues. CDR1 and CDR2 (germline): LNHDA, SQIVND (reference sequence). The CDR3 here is CASSNTGVETQYF. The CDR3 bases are TGTGCCAGTAGTAACACAGGGGTGGAGACCCAGTACTTC.

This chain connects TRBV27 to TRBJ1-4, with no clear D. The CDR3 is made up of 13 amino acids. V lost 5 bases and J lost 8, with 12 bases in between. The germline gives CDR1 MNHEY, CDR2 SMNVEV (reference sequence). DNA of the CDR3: TGTGCCAGCAGTACGACGGTAGAGGAAAAACTGTTTTTT. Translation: CASSTTVEEKLFF.

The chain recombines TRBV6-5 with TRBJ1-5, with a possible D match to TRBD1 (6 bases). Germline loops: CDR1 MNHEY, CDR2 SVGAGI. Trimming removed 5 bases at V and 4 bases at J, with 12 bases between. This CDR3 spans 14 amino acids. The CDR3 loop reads CASSPRTVNQPQHF. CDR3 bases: TGTGCCAGCAGTCCGCGGACAGTGAATCAGCCCCAGCATTTT.

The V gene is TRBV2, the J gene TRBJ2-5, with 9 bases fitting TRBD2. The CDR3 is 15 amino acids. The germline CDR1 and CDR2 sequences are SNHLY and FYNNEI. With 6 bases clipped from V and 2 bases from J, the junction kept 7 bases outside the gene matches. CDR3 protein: CASRASGAAQETQYF. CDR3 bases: TGTGCCAGCAGAGCTAGCGGGGCCGCTCAAGAGACCCAGTACTTC. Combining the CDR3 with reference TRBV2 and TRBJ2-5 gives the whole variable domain EPEVTQTPSHQVTQMGQEVILRCVPISNHLYFYWYRQILGQKVEFLVSFYNNEISEKSEIFDDQFSVERPDGSNFTLKIRSTKLEDSAMYFCASRASGAAQETQYFGPGTRLLVL.

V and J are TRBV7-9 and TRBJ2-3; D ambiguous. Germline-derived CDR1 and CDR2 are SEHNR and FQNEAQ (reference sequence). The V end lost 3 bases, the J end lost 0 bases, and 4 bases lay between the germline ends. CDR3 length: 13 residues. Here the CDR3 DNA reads TGTGCCAGCAGCTTCGACAGCACAGATACGCAGTATTTT. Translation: CASSFDSTDTQYF.

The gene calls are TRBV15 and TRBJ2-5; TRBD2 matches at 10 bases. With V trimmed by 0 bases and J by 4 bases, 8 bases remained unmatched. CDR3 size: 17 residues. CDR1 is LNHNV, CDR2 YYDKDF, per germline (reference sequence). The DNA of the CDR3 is TGTGCCACCAGCAGAGATAGAGCGGGGGGGAGACGAGAGACCCAGTACTTC. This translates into CATSRDRAGGRRETQYF.

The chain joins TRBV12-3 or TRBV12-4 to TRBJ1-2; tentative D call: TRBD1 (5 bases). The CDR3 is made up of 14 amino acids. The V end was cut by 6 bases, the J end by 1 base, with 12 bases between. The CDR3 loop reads CASSNRDLNYGYTF. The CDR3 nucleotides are TGTGCCAGCAGCAACCGGGACCTTAACTATGGCTACACCTTC.

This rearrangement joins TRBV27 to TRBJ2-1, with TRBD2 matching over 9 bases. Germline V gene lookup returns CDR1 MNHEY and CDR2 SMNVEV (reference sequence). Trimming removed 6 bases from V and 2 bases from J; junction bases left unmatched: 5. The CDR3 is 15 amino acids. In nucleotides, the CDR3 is TGTGCCAGCAGAACCCTAGCGGGGACCTACAATGAGCAGTTCTTC. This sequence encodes CASRTLAGTYNEQFF.

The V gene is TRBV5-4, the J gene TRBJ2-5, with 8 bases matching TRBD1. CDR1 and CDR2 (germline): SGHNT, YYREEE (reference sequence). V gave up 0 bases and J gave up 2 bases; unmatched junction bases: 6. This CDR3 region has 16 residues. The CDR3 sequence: CASSLAARGPQETQYF. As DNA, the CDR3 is TGTGCCAGCAGCTTGGCCGCCAGGGGGCCACAAGAGACCCAGTACTTC.

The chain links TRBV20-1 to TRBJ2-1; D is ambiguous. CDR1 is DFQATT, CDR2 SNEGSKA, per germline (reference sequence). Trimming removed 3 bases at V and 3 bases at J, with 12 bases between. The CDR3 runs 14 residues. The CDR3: CSASAQVLYNEQFF. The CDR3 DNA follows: TGCAGTGCTAGTGCTCAGGTCCTCTACAATGAGCAGTTCTTC.

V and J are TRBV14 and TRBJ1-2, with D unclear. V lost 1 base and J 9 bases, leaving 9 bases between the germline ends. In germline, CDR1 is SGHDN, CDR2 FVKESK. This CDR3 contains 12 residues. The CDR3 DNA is TGTGCCAGCAGCCAAGGAGGCCCCCGCTACACCTTC. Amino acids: CASSQGGPRYTF.

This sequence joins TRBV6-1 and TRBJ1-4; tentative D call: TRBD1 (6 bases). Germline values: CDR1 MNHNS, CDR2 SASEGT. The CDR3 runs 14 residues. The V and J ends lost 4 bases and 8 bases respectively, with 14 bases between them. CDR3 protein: CASSGDRRGEKLFF. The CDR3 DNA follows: TGTGCCAGCAGTGGCGACAGGCGAGGGGAAAAACTGTTTTTT.

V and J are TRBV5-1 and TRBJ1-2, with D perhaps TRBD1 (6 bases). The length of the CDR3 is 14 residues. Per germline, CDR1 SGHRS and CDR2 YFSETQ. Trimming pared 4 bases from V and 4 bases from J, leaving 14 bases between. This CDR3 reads CASSPDSQPYGYTF. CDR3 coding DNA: TGCGCCAGCAGCCCGGACAGTCAACCCTATGGCTACACCTTC.

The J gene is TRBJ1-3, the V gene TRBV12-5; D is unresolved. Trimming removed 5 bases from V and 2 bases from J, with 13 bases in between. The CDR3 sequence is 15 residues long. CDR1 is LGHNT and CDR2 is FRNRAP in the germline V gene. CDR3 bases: TGTGCTAGTGGTCCGGCGGGGAGTACTGGAAACACCATATATTTT. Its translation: CASGPAGSTGNTIYF.

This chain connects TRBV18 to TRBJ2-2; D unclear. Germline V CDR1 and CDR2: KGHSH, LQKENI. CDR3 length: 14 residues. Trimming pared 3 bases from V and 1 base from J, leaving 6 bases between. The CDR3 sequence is CASSPIQNTGELFF. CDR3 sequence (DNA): TGTGCCAGCTCACCTATACAGAACACCGGGGAGCTGTTTTTT. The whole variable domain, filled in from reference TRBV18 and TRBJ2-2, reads NAGVMQNPRHLVRRRGQEARLRCSPMKGHSHVYWYRQLPEEGLKFMVYLQKENIIDESGMPKERFSAEFPKEGPSILRIQQVVRGDSAAYFCASSPIQNTGELFFGEGSRLTVL.

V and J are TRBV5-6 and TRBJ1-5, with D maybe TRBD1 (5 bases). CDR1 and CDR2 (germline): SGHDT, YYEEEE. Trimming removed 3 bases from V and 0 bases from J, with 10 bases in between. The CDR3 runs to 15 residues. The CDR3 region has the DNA TGTGCCAGCAGCTATGACAGCGTTAGCAATCAGCCCCAGCATTTT. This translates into CASSYDSVSNQPQHF.

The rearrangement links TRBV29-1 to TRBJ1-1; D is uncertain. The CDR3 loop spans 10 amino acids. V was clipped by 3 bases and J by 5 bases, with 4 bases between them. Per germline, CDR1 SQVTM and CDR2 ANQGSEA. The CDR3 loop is CSVETTEAFF. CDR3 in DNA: TGCAGCGTTGAGACTACTGAAGCTTTCTTT.